This T cell receptor (beta chain) was sequenced for a study of OX40 agonist ivuxolimab in advanced cancers. Study information: Averaging about 60 years in age, with a range of about 20 to 90, the cohort was approximately 84% male.

Generated by immunoSEQ multiplex PCR, the TCRdb table keeps only in-frame clones and is missing some. The sample lists tens of thousands of clones, approximately 85% occurring once. Germline V lookup: CDR1 MNHNS, CDR2 SASEGT. The CDR3 spans 13 residues. The V and J ends lost 1 base and 4 bases respectively, with 7 bases between them. In its sample, this clone was seen a few times. The chain is built from TRBV6-1 and TRBJ2-5, with unresolved D. The source is an adult with an advanced solid tumor such as melanoma, head and neck, liver or kidney cancer. The starting material was CD4+ or CD8+ T cells sorted from blood, obtained in a trial of the OX40 agonist ivuxolimab. In nucleotides, the CDR3 is TGTGCCAGCAGTGAAGGGTGGTTAGAGACCCAGTACTTC. Protein: CASSEGWLETQYF.